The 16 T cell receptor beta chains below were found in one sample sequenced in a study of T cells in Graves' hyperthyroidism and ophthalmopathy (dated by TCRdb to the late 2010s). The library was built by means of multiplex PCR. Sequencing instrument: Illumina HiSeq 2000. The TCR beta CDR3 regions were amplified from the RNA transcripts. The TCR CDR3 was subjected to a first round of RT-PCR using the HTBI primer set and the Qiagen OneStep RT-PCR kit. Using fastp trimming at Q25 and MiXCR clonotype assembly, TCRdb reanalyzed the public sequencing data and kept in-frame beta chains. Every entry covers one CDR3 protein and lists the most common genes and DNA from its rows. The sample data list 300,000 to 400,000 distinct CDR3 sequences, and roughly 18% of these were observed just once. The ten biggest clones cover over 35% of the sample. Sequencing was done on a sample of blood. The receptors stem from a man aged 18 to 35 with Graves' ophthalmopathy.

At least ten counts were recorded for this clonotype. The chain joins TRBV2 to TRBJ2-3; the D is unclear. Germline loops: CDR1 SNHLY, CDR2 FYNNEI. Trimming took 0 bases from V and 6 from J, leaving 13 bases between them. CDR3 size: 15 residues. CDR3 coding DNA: TGTGCCAGCAGTGAAGCGCTTCCCTTCGCGGATACGCAGTATTTT. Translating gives CASSEALPFADTQYF.

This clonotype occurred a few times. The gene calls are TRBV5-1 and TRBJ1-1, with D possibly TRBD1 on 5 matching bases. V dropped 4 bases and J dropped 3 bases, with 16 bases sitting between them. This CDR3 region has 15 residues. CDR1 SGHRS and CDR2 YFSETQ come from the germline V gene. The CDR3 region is CASSLDSQGYTEAFF. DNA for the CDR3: TGCGCCAGCAGCCTTGACAGTCAAGGGTACACTGAAGCTTTCTTT.

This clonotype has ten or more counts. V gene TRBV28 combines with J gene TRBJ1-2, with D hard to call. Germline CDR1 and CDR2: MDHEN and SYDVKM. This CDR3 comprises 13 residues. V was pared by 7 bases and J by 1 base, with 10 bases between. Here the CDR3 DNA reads TGTGCCAGCACCTGGACTCTTAACTATGGCTACACCTTC. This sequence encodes CASTWTLNYGYTF.

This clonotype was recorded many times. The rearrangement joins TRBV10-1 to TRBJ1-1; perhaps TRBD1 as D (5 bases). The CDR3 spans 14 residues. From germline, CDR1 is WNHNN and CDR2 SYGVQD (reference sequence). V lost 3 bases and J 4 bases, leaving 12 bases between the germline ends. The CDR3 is CASSDGARITEAFF. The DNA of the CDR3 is TGCGCCAGCAGTGATGGGGCAAGGATCACTGAAGCTTTCTTT.

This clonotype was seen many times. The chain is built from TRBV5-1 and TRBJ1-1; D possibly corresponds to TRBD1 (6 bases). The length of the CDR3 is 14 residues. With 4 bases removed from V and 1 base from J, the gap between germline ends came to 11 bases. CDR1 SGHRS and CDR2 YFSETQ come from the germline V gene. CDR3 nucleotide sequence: TGCGCCAGCAGCCGACAGGTGGAGAACACTGAAGCTTTCTTT. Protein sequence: CASSRQVENTEAFF. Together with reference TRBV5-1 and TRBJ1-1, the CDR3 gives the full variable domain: KAGVTQTPRYLIKTRGQQVTLSCSPISGHRSVSWYQQTPGQGLQFLFEYFSETQRNKGNFPGRFSGRQFSNSRSEMNVSTLELGDSALYLCASSRQVENTEAFFGQGTRLTVV.

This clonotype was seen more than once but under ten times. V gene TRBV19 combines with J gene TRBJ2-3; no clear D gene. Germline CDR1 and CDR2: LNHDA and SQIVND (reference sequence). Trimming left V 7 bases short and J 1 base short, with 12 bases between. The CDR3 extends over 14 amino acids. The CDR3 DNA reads TGTGCCAGTACAGACTTAGCCGGCACAGATACGCAGTATTTT. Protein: CASTDLAGTDTQYF.

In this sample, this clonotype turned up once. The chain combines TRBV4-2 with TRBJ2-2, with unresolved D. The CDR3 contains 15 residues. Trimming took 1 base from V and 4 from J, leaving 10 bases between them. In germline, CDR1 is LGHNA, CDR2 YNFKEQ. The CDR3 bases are TGTGCCAGCAGCCAAGCCTCCCTCGCCACCGGGGAGCTGTTTTTT. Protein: CASSQASLATGELFF.

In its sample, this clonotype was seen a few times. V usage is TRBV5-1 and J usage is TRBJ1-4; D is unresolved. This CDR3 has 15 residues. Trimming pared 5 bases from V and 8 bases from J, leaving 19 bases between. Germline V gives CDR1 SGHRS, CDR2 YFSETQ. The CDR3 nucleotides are TGCGCCAGCAGTCTAGGTAGCCAAGCCCGGGAAAAACTGTTTTTT. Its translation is CASSLGSQAREKLFF. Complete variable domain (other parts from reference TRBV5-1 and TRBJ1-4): KAGVTQTPRYLIKTRGQQVTLSCSPISGHRSVSWYQQTPGQGLQFLFEYFSETQRNKGNFPGRFSGRQFSNSRSEMNVSTLELGDSALYLCASSLGSQAREKLFFGSGTQLSVL.

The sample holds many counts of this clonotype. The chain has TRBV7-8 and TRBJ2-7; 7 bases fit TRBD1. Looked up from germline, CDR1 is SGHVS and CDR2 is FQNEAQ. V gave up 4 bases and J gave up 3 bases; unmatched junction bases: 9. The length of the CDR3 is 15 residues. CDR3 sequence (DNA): TGTGCCAGCAGCTCCACACGGACAGGCTACTACGAGCAGTACTTC. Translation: CASSSTRTGYYEQYF. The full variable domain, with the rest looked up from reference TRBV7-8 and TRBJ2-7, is GAGVSQSPRYKVAKRGQDVALRCDPISGHVSLFWYQQALGQGPEFLTYFQNEAQLDKSGLPSDRFFAERPEGSVSTLKIQRTQQEDSAVYLCASSSTRTGYYEQYFGPGTRLTVT.

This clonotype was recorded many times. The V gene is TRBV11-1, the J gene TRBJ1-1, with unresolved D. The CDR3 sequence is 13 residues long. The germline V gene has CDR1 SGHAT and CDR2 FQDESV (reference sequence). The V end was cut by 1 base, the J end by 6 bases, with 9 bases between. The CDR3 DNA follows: TGTGCCAGCAGCTTAGGTGGTTTTGCTGAAGCTTTCTTT. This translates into CASSLGGFAEAFF.

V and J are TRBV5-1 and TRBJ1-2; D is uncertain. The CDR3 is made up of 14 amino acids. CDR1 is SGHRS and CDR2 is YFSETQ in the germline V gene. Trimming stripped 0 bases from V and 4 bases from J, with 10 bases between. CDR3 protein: CASSLAAVGYGYTF. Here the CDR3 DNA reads TGCGCCAGCAGCTTGGCCGCCGTAGGCTATGGCTACACCTTC.

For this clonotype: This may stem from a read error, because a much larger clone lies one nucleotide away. The CDR3 bases are TGTGCCAGCACCGCCACAAACAGGGACTACGAGCAGTACTTC. Translating it yields CASTATNRDYEQYF. V and J are TRBV12-3 or TRBV12-4 and TRBJ2-7; weak D call: TRBD1 (6 bases). The CDR3 has 14 residues. Deletions cut 7 bases from V and 3 bases from J, with 16 bases between.

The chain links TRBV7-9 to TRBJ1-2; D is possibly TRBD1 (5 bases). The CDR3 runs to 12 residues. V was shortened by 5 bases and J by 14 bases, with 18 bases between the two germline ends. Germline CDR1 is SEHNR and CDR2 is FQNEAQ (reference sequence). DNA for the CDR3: TGTGCCAGCAGCCAAGAGGGGCCGGCAAGAACCTTC. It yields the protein CASSQEGPARTF.

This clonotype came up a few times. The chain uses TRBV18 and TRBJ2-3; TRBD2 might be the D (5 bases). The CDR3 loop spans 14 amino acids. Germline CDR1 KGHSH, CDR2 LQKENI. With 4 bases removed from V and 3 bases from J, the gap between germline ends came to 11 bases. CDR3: CASSLPPGTDTQYF. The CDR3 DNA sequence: TGTGCCAGCTCACTCCCCCCGGGAACAGATACGCAGTATTTT.

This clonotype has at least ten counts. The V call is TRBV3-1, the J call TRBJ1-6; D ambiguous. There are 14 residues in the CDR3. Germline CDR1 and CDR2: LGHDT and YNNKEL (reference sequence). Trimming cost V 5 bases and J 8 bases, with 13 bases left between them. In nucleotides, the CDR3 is TGTGCCAGCAGCGCCCGACAAAGGGATTCACCCCTCCACTTT. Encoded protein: CASSARQRDSPLHF.

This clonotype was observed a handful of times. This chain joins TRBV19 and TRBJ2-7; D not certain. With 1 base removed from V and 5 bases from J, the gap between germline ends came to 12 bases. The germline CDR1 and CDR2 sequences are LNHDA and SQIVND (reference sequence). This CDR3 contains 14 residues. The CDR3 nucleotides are TGTGCCAGTAGTATAGGTATCGGAATCCACGAGCAGTACTTC. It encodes CASSIGIGIHEQYF.